The clone carrying this TCR beta chain was picked up many times. Using genomic DNA as the template, TCR beta VDJ and CDR3 profiling was carried out. TCRdb passed the reads through MiXCR, listing each CDR3 protein once. This table has fewer than 200,000 distinct CDR3 sequences, under 50% appearing once. The sample originates from a study of CD8+CD57+ T cells in acquired aplastic anemia. Selection for sequencing was limited to patients who had shown CD8+CD57+ cell expansion by flow cytometry. Germline V gene lookup returns CDR1 SNHLY and CDR2 FYNNEI. Trimming took 8 bases from V and 4 from J; bases not matched to a gene: 12. The CDR3 has 15 residues.

The source of this sequence is a human donor with aplastic anemia. Sequenced material: sorted CD4+, CD8+, or CD8+CD57+ T cells (not recorded which) from PBMCs. V and J are TRBV2 and TRBJ2-5, with 8 bases fitting TRBD2. CDR3 sequence: CASWDPGGPGETQYF. The CDR3 nucleotides are TGTGCCAGCTGGGACCCGGGAGGGCCAGGAGAGACCCAGTACTTC.